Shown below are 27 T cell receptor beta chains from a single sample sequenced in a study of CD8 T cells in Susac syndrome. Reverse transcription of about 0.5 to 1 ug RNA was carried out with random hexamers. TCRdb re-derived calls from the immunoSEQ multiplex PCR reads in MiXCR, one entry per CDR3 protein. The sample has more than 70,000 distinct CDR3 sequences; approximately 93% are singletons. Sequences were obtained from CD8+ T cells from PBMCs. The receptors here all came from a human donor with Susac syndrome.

The CDR3 is CASSYDTPAGTDTEAFF. DNA of the CDR3: TGTGCCAGCAGTTACGACACTCCTGCCGGGACAGACACTGAAGCTTTCTTT. V usage is TRBV6-5 and J usage is TRBJ1-1; 7 bases are shared with TRBD1. The CDR3 has 17 residues. With 2 bases clipped from V and 3 bases from J, the junction kept 12 bases outside the gene matches. CDR1 is MNHEY and CDR2 is SVGAGI in the germline V gene.

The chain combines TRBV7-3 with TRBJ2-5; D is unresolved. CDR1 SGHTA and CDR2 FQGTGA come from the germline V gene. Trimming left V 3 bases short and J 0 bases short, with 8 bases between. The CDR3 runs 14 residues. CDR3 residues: CASSFRANQETQYF. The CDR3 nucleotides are TGTGCCAGCAGCTTCCGGGCAAACCAAGAGACCCAGTACTTC.

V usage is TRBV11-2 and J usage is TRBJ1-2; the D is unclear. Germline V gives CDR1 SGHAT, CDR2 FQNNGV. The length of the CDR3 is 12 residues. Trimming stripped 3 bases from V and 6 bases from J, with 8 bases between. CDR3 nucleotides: TGTGCCAGCAGCTTCGTCAAGGATGGCTACACCTTC. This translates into CASSFVKDGYTF.

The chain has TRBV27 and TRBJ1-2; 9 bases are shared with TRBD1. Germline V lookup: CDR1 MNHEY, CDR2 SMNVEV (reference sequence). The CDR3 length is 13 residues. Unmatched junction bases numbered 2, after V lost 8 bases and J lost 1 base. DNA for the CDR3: TGTGCCAGCGGGGGACAGGGTAACTATGGCTACACCTTC. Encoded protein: CASGGQGNYGYTF.

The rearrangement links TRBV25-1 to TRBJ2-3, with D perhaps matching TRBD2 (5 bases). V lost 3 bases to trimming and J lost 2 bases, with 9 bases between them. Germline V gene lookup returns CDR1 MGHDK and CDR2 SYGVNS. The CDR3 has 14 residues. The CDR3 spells CASSEEASTDTQYF. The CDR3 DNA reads TGTGCCAGCAGTGAGGAGGCCTCCACAGATACGCAGTATTTT.

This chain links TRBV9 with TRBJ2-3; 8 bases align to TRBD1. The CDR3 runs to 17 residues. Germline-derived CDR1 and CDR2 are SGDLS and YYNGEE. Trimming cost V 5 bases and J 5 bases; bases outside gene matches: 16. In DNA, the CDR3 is TGTGCCAGCAGTGCCTACCAGGGGGCAAGGGATGGAGATACGCAGTATTTT. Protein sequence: CASSAYQGARDGDTQYF.

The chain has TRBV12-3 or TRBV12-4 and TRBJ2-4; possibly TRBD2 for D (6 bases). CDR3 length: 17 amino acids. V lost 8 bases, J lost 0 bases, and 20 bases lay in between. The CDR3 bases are TGTGCCAGCGGGGCGGGGAACGGTTACCTAGCCAAAAACATTCAGTACTTC. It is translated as CASGAGNGYLAKNIQYF.

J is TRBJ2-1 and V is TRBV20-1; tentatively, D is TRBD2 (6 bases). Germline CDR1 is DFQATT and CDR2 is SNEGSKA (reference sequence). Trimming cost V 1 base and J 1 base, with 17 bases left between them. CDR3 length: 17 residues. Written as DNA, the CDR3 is TGCAGTGCTAGAGGCTTGACTAGTGCTTTATCCTACAATGAGCAGTTCTTC. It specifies CSARGLTSALSYNEQFF.

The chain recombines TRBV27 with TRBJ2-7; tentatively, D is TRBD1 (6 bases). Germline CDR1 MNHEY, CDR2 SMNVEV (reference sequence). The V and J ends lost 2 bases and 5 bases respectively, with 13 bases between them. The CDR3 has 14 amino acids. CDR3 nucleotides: TGTGCCAGCAGTTTAACAGGGTCCCAACACGAGCAGTACTTC. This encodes CASSLTGSQHEQYF.

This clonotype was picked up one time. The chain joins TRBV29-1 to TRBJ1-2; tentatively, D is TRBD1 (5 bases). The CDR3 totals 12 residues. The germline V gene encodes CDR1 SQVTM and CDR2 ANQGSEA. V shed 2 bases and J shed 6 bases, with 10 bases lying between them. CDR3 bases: TGCAGCGTTGAAAGCAGGGAAAATGGCTACACCTTC. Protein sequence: CSVESRENGYTF. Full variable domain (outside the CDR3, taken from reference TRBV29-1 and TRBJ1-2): SAVISQKPSRDICQRGTSLTIQCQVDSQVTMMFWYRQQPGQSLTLIATANQGSEATYESGFVIDKFPISRPNLTFSTLTVSNMSPEDSSIYLCSVESRENGYTFGSGTRLTVV.

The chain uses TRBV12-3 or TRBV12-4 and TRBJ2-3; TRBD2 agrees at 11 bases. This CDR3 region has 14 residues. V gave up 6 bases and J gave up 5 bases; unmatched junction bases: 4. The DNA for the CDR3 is TGTGCCAGCAGCCCCACTAGCGGGGGAGATACGCAGTATTTT. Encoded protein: CASSPTSGGDTQYF.

In nucleotides, the CDR3 is TGTGCCAGCAGCCAAGTGTGGACCGGGGAGCTGTTTTTT. As protein: CASSQVWTGELFF. The chain couples TRBV14 to TRBJ2-2; D ambiguous. With 1 base removed from V and 5 bases from J, the gap between germline ends came to 5 bases. The CDR3 loop spans 13 amino acids. The V gene's germline CDR1 is SGHDN and CDR2 FVKESK.

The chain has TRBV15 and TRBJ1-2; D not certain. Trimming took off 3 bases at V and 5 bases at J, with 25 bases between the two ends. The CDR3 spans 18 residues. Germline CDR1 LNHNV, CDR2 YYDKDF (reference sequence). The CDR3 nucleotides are TGTGCCACCAGCAGGGTTACTGAAGGTTTGAGGGCTACGTATGGCTACACCTTC. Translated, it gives CATSRVTEGLRATYGYTF.

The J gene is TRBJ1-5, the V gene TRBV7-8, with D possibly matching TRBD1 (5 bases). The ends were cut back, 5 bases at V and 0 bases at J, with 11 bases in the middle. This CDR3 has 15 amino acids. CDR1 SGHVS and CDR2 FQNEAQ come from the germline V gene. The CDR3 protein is CASSGRGYSNQPQHF. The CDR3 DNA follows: TGTGCCAGCAGCGGGAGGGGTTATAGCAATCAGCCCCAGCATTTT.

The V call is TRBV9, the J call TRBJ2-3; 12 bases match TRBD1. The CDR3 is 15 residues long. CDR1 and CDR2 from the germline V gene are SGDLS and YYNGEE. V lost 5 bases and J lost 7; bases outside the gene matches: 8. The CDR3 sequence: CASRPGTGGVYTQYF. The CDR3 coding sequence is TGTGCCAGCAGACCCGGGACAGGGGGCGTGTATACGCAGTATTTT.

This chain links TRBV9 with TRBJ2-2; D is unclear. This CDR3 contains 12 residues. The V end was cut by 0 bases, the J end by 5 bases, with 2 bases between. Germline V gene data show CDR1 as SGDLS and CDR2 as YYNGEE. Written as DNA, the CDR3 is TGTGCCAGCAGCGTAGTGACCGGGGAGCTGTTTTTT. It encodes CASSVVTGELFF.

The CDR3 bases are TGTGCCAGCAGCTCTCGGGAGCACGAGCAGTACTTC. Translated, it gives CASSSREHEQYF. The chain recombines TRBV7-9 with TRBJ2-7, with D possibly TRBD2 on 6 matching bases. V dropped 4 bases and J dropped 5 bases, with 9 bases sitting between them. Germline CDR1 is SEHNR and CDR2 is FQNEAQ (reference sequence). The CDR3 runs to 12 residues.

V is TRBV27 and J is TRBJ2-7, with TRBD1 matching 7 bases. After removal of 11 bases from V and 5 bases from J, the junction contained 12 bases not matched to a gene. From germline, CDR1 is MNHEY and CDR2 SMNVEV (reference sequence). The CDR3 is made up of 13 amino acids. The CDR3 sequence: CACSDRVGHEQYF. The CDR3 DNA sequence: TGTGCCTGCTCAGACAGGGTCGGTCACGAGCAGTACTTC.

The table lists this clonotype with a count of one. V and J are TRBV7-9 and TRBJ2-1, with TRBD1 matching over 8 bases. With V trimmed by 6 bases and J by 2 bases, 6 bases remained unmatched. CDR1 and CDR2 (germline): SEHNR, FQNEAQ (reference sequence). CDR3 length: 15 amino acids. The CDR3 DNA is TGTGCCAGCAGGACGGACAGGGTCCCCTACAATGAGCAGTTCTTC. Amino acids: CASRTDRVPYNEQFF.

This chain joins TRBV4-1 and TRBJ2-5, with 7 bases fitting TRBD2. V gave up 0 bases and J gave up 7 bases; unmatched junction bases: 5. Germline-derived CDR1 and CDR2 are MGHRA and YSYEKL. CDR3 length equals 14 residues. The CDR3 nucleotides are TGCGCCAGCAGCCAAGAAAGACTAGCCGGGACCCAGTACTTC. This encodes CASSQERLAGTQYF.

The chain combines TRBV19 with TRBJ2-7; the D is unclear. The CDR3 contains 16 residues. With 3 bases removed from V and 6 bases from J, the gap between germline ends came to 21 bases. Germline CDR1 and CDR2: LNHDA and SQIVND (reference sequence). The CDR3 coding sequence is TGTGCCAGTAGTATGCCCCTCGATCCGGAGCTGGGCGAGCAGTACTTC. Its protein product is CASSMPLDPELGEQYF.

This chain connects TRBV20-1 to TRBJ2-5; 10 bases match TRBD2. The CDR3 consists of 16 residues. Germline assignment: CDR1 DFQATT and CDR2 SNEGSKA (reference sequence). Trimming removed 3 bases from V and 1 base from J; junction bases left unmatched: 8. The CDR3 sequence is CSASTGTSAFQETQYF. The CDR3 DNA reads TGCAGTGCTAGTACCGGGACTAGCGCCTTCCAAGAGACCCAGTACTTC.

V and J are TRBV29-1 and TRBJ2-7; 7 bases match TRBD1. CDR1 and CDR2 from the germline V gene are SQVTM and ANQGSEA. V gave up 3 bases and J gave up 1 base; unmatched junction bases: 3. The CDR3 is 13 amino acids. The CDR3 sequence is CSVESGQSYEQYF. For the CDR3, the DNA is TGCAGCGTTGAGTCGGGACAGTCCTACGAGCAGTACTTC.

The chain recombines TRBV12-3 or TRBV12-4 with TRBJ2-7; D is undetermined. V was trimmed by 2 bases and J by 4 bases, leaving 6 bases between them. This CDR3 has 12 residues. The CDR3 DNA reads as TGTGCCAGCAGTTTATGGGATTACGAGCAGTACTTC. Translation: CASSLWDYEQYF.

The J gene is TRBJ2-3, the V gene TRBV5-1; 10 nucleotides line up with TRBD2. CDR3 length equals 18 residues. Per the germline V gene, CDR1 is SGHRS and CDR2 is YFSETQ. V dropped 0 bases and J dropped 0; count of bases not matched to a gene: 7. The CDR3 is CASSLVLAGVSSTDTQYF. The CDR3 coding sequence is TGCGCCAGCAGCTTGGTTCTAGCGGGGGTATCTAGCACAGATACGCAGTATTTT.

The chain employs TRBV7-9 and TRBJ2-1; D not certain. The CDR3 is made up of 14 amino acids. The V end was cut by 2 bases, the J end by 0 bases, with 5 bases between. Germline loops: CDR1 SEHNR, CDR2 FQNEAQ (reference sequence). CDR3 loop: CASSLSGSYNEQFF. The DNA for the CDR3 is TGTGCCAGCAGCTTATCCGGCTCCTACAATGAGCAGTTCTTC.

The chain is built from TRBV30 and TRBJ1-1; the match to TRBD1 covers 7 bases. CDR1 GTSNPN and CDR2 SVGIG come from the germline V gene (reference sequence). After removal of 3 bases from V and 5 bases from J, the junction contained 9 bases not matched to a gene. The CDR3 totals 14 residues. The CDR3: CAWRFRDSQTEAFF. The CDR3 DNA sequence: TGTGCCTGGAGGTTCCGGGACAGTCAAACTGAAGCTTTCTTT.